The sequence of this T cell receptor beta chain was determined in a study of control samples from healthy donors and cancer patients. The CDR3 totals 14 residues. Trimming cost V 3 bases and J 5 bases, with 11 bases left between them. Germline lookup yields CDR1 SGHNT and CDR2 YYREEE (reference sequence). Clones were sequenced by immunoSEQ multiplex PCR, and TCRdb holds only the in-frame ones, with some missing. The table includes 260,000 or so clones, about four fifths detected once. The specimen was PBMCs. The sequence was obtained from a woman aged 55-70 years with lung cancer. This chain uses TRBV5-4 with TRBJ2-2; tentatively, D is TRBD1 (5 bases). CDR3 residues: CASSSRVDTGELFF. CDR3 sequence (DNA): TGTGCCAGCAGCTCCAGGGTGGATACCGGGGAGCTGTTTTTT. Supplemented by reference TRBV5-4 and TRBJ2-2, the full variable domain reads ETGVTQSPTHLIKTRGQQVTLRCSSQSGHNTVSWYQQALGQGPQFIFQYYREEENGRGNFPPRFSGLQFPNYSSELNVNALELDDSALYLCASSSRVDTGELFFGEGSRLTVL.